The 18 T cell receptor beta chains below come from one sample, sequenced in a study of T cell responses to AZD1222 COVID-19 vaccine. Profiled with immunoSEQ multiplex PCR; TCRdb holds only in-frame clones, not every one. In the table there are approximately 80,000 clones, around 80% of which are singletons. The input for sequencing was peripheral blood, taken on day 0 of AZD1222 vaccination. The origin of the receptors is an adult in good health.

The chain is built from TRBV28 and TRBJ1-5, with 8 bases lining up with TRBD1. Germline CDR1 and CDR2: MDHEN and SYDVKM. V was pared by 3 bases and J by 2 bases, with 3 bases of the junction left unmatched. The CDR3 consists of 15 residues. The CDR3 region has the DNA TGTGCCAGCAGTTTCGTCAGGGGGCGCAATCAGCCCCAGCATTTT. This sequence encodes CASSFVRGRNQPQHF. Drawing the rest from reference TRBV28 and TRBJ1-5, the complete variable domain is DVKVTQSSRYLVKRTGEKVFLECVQDMDHENMFWYRQDPGLGLRLIYFSYDVKMKEKGDIPEGYSVSREKKERFSLILESASTNQTSMYLCASSFVRGRNQPQHFGDGTRLSIL.

This chain joins TRBV23-1 and TRBJ2-7; the D gene is possibly TRBD1 (5 bases). TRBV23-1 is recorded as an ORF, its role being uncertain. V lost 7 bases and J 0 bases, leaving 10 bases between the germline ends. This CDR3 has 13 amino acids. CDR3 protein: CASNQTVSYEQYF. The DNA for the CDR3 is TGCGCCAGCAACCAGACAGTCTCCTACGAGCAGTACTTC.

The genes are TRBV4-1 and TRBJ1-5; D is unresolved. The germline gives CDR1 MGHRA, CDR2 YSYEKL. This CDR3 is built from 13 residues. Trimming cost V 3 bases and J 7 bases, with 10 bases left between them. The CDR3 loop reads CASSQDPHQPQHF. CDR3 bases: TGCGCCAGCAGCCAGGACCCCCACCAGCCCCAGCATTTT.

This clone was detected a few times. The chain is built from TRBV5-1 and TRBJ2-5; D gene unclear. There are 17 residues in the CDR3. V dropped 4 bases and J dropped 2 bases, with 21 bases sitting between them. CDR1 is SGHRS and CDR2 is YFSETQ in the germline V gene. CDR3 loop: CASSPLGAGLHQETQYF. Written as DNA, the CDR3 is TGCGCCAGCAGCCCTCTAGGTGCAGGCCTCCATCAAGAGACCCAGTACTTC.

The rearrangement uses TRBV14 and TRBJ2-3, with 8 positions matching TRBD2. V was pared by 4 bases and J by 6 bases, with 6 bases of the junction left unmatched. The germline CDR1 and CDR2 sequences are SGHDN and FVKESK. The CDR3 contains 14 residues. Written as DNA, the CDR3 is TGTGCCAGCAGCCCCTGGACTAGCCCGGATACGCAGTATTTT. Encoded protein: CASSPWTSPDTQYF.

The chain is built from TRBV2 and TRBJ2-1; 10 bases are shared with TRBD1. This CDR3 spans 13 amino acids. Germline V gene sequence: CDR1 SNHLY, CDR2 FYNNEI. After removal of 7 bases from V and 6 bases from J, the junction contained 3 bases not matched to a gene. The CDR3 here is CASKGDRGNEQFF. The CDR3 DNA sequence: TGTGCCAGCAAGGGGGACAGGGGCAATGAGCAGTTCTTC.

The chain joins TRBV27 to TRBJ2-1; 13 nucleotides agree with TRBD2. Per the germline V gene, CDR1 is MNHEY and CDR2 is SMNVEV (reference sequence). The CDR3 sequence is 18 residues long. V was pared by 2 bases and J by 5 bases, with 9 bases of the junction left unmatched. CDR3 sequence: CASSLPGALAGGHNEQFF. CDR3 DNA sequence: TGTGCCAGCAGTTTACCCGGGGCACTAGCGGGGGGGCACAATGAGCAGTTCTTC.

The chain uses TRBV12-3 or TRBV12-4 and TRBJ2-3; D gene uncertain. Deletions cut 7 bases from V and 2 bases from J, with 10 bases between. This CDR3 comprises 13 residues. The CDR3 bases are TGTGCCAGCACCACTGATTCCACAGATACGCAGTATTTT. The encoded protein is CASTTDSTDTQYF.

This rearrangement joins TRBV2 to TRBJ1-2, with D perhaps matching TRBD1 (6 bases). There are 15 residues in the CDR3. The germline CDR1 and CDR2 sequences are SNHLY and FYNNEI. V lost 6 bases and J 3 bases, leaving 17 bases between the germline ends. The CDR3 DNA follows: TGTGCCAGCAGAACCTTAGACAGGTGGGACTATGGCTACACCTTC. Translating gives CASRTLDRWDYGYTF.

V usage is TRBV3-1 (or the pseudogene TRBV3-2) and J usage is TRBJ1-2; no clear D. V lost 3 bases and J 4 bases, leaving 15 bases between the germline ends. The CDR3 totals 15 residues. Per germline, CDR1 LGHDT and CDR2 YNNKEL (reference sequence). The CDR3 DNA reads as TGTGCCAGCAGCCAGGGCAGAACACAAATCTATGGCTACACCTTC. Encoded protein: CASSQGRTQIYGYTF.

The chain is built from TRBV6-2 or TRBV6-3 and TRBJ1-5; 7 bases fit TRBD1. The CDR3 length is 15 residues. V was clipped by 3 bases and J by 5 bases; unmatched bases: 7. The V gene's germline CDR1 is MNHEY and CDR2 SVGEGT. The CDR3 spells CASSYTGQGDQPQHF. The CDR3 nucleotides read TGTGCCAGCAGTTATACCGGGCAGGGGGATCAGCCCCAGCATTTT.

The chain joins TRBV27 to TRBJ1-5, with TRBD1 as a possible D gene (6 bases). The V end lost 8 bases, the J end lost 5 bases, and 28 bases lay between the germline ends. Germline-derived CDR1 and CDR2 are MNHEY and SMNVEV (reference sequence). The CDR3 length is 18 residues. The DNA for the CDR3 is TGTGCCAGCGTCACCCGGCCAGGGCAAGGGGGTATTGATCAGCCCCAGCATTTT. The encoded protein is CASVTRPGQGGIDQPQHF.

The chain joins TRBV5-1 to TRBJ2-6; D may correspond to TRBD1 or TRBD2 (5 bases each). Trimming shortened V by 5 bases and J by 4 bases, and 16 bases separated the two germline ends. This CDR3 has 16 residues. Germline CDR1 SGHRS, CDR2 YFSETQ. In nucleotides, the CDR3 is TGCGCCAGCAGATATGGGGGTCCCTCCGGGGCCAACGTCCTGACTTTC. It specifies CASRYGGPSGANVLTF.

This clone turned up a few times. This sequence joins TRBV7-8 and TRBJ2-2, with unresolved D. V lost 5 bases to trimming and J lost 4 bases, with 11 bases between them. This CDR3 is built from 14 residues. Germline V gene sequence: CDR1 SGHVS, CDR2 FQNEAQ. CDR3 in amino acids: CASSPLETTGELFF. The CDR3 nucleotides are TGTGCCAGCAGCCCCTTAGAGACCACCGGGGAGCTGTTTTTT.

The chain links TRBV6-1 to TRBJ1-5; tentative D call: TRBD1 (6 bases). The CDR3 consists of 15 residues. Trimming removed 1 base at V and 6 bases at J, with 13 bases between. Germline V gene data show CDR1 as MNHNS and CDR2 as SASEGT. The CDR3 nucleotides read TGTGCCAGCAGTGAAGGGGTAGCAGGGGTTCAGCCCCAGCATTTT. Residues: CASSEGVAGVQPQHF.

The J gene is TRBJ1-3, the V gene TRBV11-2; D perhaps matches TRBD1 (6 bases). The length of the CDR3 is 17 residues. Germline values: CDR1 SGHAT, CDR2 FQNNGV. V shed 5 bases and J shed 0 bases, with 17 bases lying between them. The CDR3 nucleotides read TGTGCCAGCAGCCGTGAAGGACAGCGCAACTCTGGAAACACCATATATTTT. As protein: CASSREGQRNSGNTIYF.

This sequence joins TRBV5-8 and TRBJ2-5, with unresolved D. The CDR3 is 14 residues long. Germline values: CDR1 SGHTS, CDR2 YDEGEE. The V end was cut by 0 bases, the J end by 6 bases, with 12 bases between. The CDR3 region is CASSLDGRTKTQYF. The DNA of the CDR3 is TGTGCCAGCAGCTTGGATGGACGGACCAAGACCCAGTACTTC.

This CDR3 reads CASSRQVSGANVLTF. Written as DNA, the CDR3 is TGTGCCAGCAGTCGCCAGGTCTCTGGGGCCAACGTCCTGACTTTC. The chain couples TRBV6-5 to TRBJ2-6; D is unclear. The CDR3 totals 15 residues. The germline CDR1 and CDR2 sequences are MNHEY and SVGAGI. V dropped 5 bases and J dropped 0 bases, with 8 bases sitting between them.